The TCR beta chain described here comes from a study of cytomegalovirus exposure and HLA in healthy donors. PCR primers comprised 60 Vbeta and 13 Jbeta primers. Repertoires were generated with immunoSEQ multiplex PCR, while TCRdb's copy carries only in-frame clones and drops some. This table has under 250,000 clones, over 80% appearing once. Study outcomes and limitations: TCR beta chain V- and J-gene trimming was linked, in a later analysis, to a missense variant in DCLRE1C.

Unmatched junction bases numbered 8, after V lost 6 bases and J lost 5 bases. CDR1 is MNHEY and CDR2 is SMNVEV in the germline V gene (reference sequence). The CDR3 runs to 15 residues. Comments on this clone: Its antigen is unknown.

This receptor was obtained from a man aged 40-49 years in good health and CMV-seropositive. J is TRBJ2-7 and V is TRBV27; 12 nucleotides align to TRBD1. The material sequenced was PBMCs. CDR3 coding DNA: TGTGCCAGCAGCATCGGGACAGGGGGCATCCACGAGCAGTACTTC. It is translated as CASSIGTGGIHEQYF.